A selection of T cell receptor beta chains follows, all from one sample in a study of cytomegalovirus exposure and HLA in healthy donors. Data came from immunoSEQ multiplex PCR; TCRdb stores just in-frame clones and leaves some out. The sample lists 90,000 to 120,000 clones, about 84% occurring once. Sequences were obtained from PBMCs. The receptor set was obtained from a man under 40 in good health and CMV-seronegative. CDR3s include the opening cysteine and the closing phenylalanine or tryptophan. The D gene is left open where the match is weak. Not every row has a clone size; where given, it reads once, few, many or a size class.

abundance,j_gene,v_gene,d_gene,CDR3aa,CDR3nt
-,TRBJ2-7,TRBV30,-,CAWSVVGVNEQYF,TGTGCCTGGAGTGTGGTGGGCGTCAACGAGCAGTACTTC
-,TRBJ1-2,TRBV27,-,CASSLSGYGYTF,TGTGCCAGCAGTTTATCCGGCTATGGCTACACCTTC
-,TRBJ1-2,TRBV18,-,CASSPPGTVLFTGYTF,TGTGCCAGCTCACCACCTGGAACAGTTCTATTCACTGGCTACACCTTC
-,TRBJ1-2,TRBV6-1,-,CASSDRVYYGYTF,TGTGCCAGCAGTGACAGGGTTTACTATGGCTACACCTTC
-,TRBJ1-5,TRBV15,-,CATSGGGRSNQPQHF,TGTGCCACCAGCGGGGGCGGGAGGAGCAATCAGCCCCAGCATTTT
-,TRBJ2-4,TRBV28,-,CASSSPSTVAKNIQYF,TGTGCCAGCAGTTCCCCCTCTACAGTAGCCAAAAACATTCAGTACTTC
-,TRBJ1-2,TRBV29-1,TRBD1,CSVAGTGNIYGGYTF,TGCAGCGTAGCCGGGACAGGGAACATCTATGGCGGCTACACCTTC
-,TRBJ2-3,TRBV7-9,-,CASKLGQQTDTQYF,TGTGCCAGTAAGCTTGGACAGCAGACAGATACGCAGTATTTT
-,TRBJ1-5,TRBV27,-,CASRKTGNQPQHF,TGTGCCAGCAGAAAAACAGGGAATCAGCCCCAGCATTTT
once,TRBJ1-5,TRBV15,-,CATSRLQGISNQPQHF,TGTGCCACCAGCAGACTACAGGGTATTAGCAATCAGCCCCAGCATTTT
-,TRBJ1-2,TRBV14,-,CASSQDRPGSYGYTF,TGTGCCAGCAGCCAAGATCGTCCGGGGAGCTATGGCTACACCTTC
-,TRBJ1-1,TRBV29-1,-,CSVEVIGGASEAFF,TGCAGCGTTGAAGTTATTGGAGGGGCGTCTGAAGCTTTCTTT
-,TRBJ1-1,TRBV9,-,CASSAQQVREAFF,TGTGCCAGCAGCGCCCAACAGGTCCGAGAAGCTTTCTTT
-,TRBJ1-5,TRBV28,TRBD1,CASSILRTGQGYSNQPQHF,TGTGCCAGCAGTATACTTCGAACCGGACAGGGCTATAGCAATCAGCCCCAGCATTTT
-,TRBJ2-1,TRBV11-2,TRBD2,CASSYGGGSYNEQFF,TGTGCCAGCAGCTATGGGGGGGGGTCCTACAATGAGCAGTTCTTC
few,TRBJ1-1,TRBV6-5,-,CASSRGNTEAFF,TGTGCCAGCAGCAGGGGGAACACTGAAGCTTTCTTT
-,TRBJ2-2,TRBV7-2,-,CASSFGGGAFPGELFF,TGTGCCAGCAGCTTTGGTGGGGGGGCTTTCCCCGGGGAGCTGTTTTTT
-,TRBJ1-3,TRBV2,-,CASRTTGTIYF,TGTGCCAGCAGGACCACAGGGACCATATATTTT
-,TRBJ2-1,TRBV4-2,TRBD2,CASSRSSGGGNEQFF,TGTGCCAGCAGCCGATCTAGCGGGGGGGGGAATGAGCAGTTCTTC
few,TRBJ1-1,TRBV7-8,TRBD1,CASSPQGQMNTEAFF,TGTGCCAGCAGCCCACAGGGACAGATGAACACTGAAGCTTTCTTT
-,TRBJ1-6,TRBV5-1,-,CASSLEGVTGSPLHF,TGCGCCAGCAGCTTGGAGGGGGTTACAGGGTCACCCCTCCACTTT
-,TRBJ2-5,TRBV2,TRBD2,CASNERSGEGSQYF,TGTGCCAGCAACGAACGGTCCGGGGAGGGGTCCCAGTACTTC
once,TRBJ1-2,TRBV4-2,TRBD1,CASSQKGQGAQDYGYTF,TGTGCCAGCAGCCAGAAGGGACAGGGGGCGCAGGACTATGGCTACACCTTC
-,TRBJ1-2,TRBV2,TRBD1,CASSTGVANYGYTF,TGTGCCAGCAGTACAGGGGTAGCTAACTATGGCTACACCTTC
-,TRBJ1-4,TRBV28,-,CASKGPAGNEKLFF,TGTGCCAGCAAAGGCCCGGCGGGCAATGAAAAACTGTTTTTT
-,TRBJ2-5,TRBV30,TRBD2,CAWTGGKRETQYF,TGTGCCTGGACGGGGGGAAAACGGGAGACCCAGTACTTC
-,TRBJ2-3,TRBV6-5,-,CASSLTGGYTDTQYF,TGTGCCAGCAGCCTCACTGGGGGCTATACAGATACGCAGTATTTT
-,TRBJ2-2,TRBV13,-,CASSQATIAGELFF,TGTGCCAGCAGCCAAGCGACTATTGCCGGGGAGCTGTTTTTT
-,TRBJ2-7,TRBV7-9,-,CASSLLQGNEQYF,TGTGCCAGCAGCTTACTCCAGGGTAACGAGCAGTACTTC
few,TRBJ2-4,TRBV25-1,TRBD1,CASSDPGQGLSKNIQYF,TGTGCCAGCAGTGACCCCGGACAGGGGTTGTCCAAAAACATTCAGTACTTC
once,TRBJ2-4,TRBV10-3,TRBD1,CAISESSRRGLCQYF,TGTGCCATCAGTGAGTCGTCTCGCAGGGGGCTGTGTCAGTACTTC
-,TRBJ1-5,TRBV11-2,-,CASSPRAGRQPQHF,TGTGCCAGCAGCCCCCGGGCCGGGAGGCAGCCCCAGCATTTT
-,TRBJ1-2,TRBV6-1,-,CASSVSTGYGYTF,TGTGCCAGCAGTGTCAGTACGGGGTATGGCTACACCTTC
-,TRBJ2-3,TRBV13,-,CASSLSVKPSTDTQYF,TGTGCCAGCAGCTTGTCGGTGAAACCTAGCACAGATACGCAGTATTTT
few,TRBJ2-7,TRBV10-1,-,CASSESGRVGLQYF,TGCGCCAGCAGTGAGTCGGGCAGGGTAGGGCTACAGTACTTC
-,TRBJ1-5,TRBV11-2,-,CASSLGPGNQPQHF,TGTGCCAGCAGCTTAGGCCCGGGCAATCAGCCCCAGCATTTT
-,TRBJ1-2,TRBV5-3,TRBD1,CARSKQQGAPSYGYTF,TGTGCCAGAAGCAAGCAACAGGGGGCCCCGTCATATGGCTACACCTTC
few,TRBJ2-3,TRBV6-5,-,CASSYEVADTQYF,TGTGCCAGCAGTTACGAGGTCGCAGATACGCAGTATTTT
-,TRBJ2-5,TRBV7-3,-,CASSLGPQETQYF,TGTGCCAGCAGCTTAGGGCCCCAAGAGACCCAGTACTTC
-,TRBJ2-7,TRBV11-2,-,CASSTEGGEPYEQYF,TGTGCCAGCAGCACCGAAGGGGGGGAACCCTACGAGCAGTACTTC
-,TRBJ1-1,TRBV5-1,TRBD1,CASSYRQGETEAFF,TGCGCCAGCAGCTACCGACAGGGAGAAACTGAAGCTTTCTTT
-,TRBJ2-1,TRBV11-3,-,CASSLGSLAGGSNEQFF,TGTGCCAGCAGCTTAGGCTCACTAGCCGGGGGTTCCAATGAGCAGTTCTTC
-,TRBJ1-1,TRBV6-1,-,CASSERGWGNTEAFF,TGTGCCAGCAGTGAACGGGGTTGGGGGAACACTGAAGCTTTCTTT
-,TRBJ2-7,TRBV6-5,-,CASSYSGGSYEQYF,TGTGCCAGCAGTTACTCTGGCGGGTCCTACGAGCAGTACTTC
-,TRBJ2-5,TRBV9,TRBD1,CASSVGTGEETQYF,TGTGCCAGCAGCGTCGGGACAGGGGAAGAGACCCAGTACTTC
-,TRBJ1-5,TRBV19,-,CASTNTNQPQHF,TGTGCCAGTACAAACACCAATCAGCCCCAGCATTTT